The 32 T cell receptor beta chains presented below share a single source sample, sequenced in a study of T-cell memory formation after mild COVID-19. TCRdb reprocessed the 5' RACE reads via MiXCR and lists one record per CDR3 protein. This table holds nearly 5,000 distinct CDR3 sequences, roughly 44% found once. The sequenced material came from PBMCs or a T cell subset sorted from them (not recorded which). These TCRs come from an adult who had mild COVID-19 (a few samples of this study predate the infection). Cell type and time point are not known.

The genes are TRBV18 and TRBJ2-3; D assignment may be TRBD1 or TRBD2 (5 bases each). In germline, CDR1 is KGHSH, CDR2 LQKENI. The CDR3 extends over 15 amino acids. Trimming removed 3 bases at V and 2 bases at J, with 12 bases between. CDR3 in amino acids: CASSPPGAATDTQYF. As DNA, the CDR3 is TGTGCCAGCTCACCCCCCGGGGCAGCCACAGATACGCAGTATTTT. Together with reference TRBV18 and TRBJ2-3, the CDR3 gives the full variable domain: NAGVMQNPRHLVRRRGQEARLRCSPMKGHSHVYWYRQLPEEGLKFMVYLQKENIIDESGMPKERFSAEFPKEGPSILRIQQVVRGDSAAYFCASSPPGAATDTQYFGPGTRLTVL.

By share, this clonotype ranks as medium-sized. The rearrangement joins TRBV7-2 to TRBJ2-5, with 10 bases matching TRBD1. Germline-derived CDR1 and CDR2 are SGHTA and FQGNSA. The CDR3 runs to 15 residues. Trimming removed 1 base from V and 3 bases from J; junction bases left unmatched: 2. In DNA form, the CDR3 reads TGTGCCAGCAGCTTAGTCGGGACAGGGGAAGAGACCCAGTACTTC. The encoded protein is CASSLVGTGEETQYF.

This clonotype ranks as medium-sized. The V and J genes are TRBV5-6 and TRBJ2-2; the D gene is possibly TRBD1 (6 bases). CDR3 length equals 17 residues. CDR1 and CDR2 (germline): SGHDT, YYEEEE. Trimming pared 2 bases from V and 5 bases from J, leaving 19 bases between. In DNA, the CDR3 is TGTGCCAGCAGCTTTTTCTTCTCGGACAGCCCAACCGGGGAGCTGTTTTTT. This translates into CASSFFFSDSPTGELFF.

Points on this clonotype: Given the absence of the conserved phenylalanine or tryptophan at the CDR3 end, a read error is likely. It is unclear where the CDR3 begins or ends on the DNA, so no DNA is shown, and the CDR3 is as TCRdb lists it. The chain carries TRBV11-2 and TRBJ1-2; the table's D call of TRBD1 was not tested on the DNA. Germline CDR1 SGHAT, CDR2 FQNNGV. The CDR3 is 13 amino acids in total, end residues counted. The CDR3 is CASSPGTHYGYTL.

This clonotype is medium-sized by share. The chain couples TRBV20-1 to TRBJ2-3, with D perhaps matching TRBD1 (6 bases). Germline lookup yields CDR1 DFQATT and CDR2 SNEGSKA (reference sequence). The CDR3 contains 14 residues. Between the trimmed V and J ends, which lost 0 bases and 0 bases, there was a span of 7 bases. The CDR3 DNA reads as TGCAGTGCTAGAGAGGACAGAAGCACAGATACGCAGTATTTT. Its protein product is CSAREDRSTDTQYF.

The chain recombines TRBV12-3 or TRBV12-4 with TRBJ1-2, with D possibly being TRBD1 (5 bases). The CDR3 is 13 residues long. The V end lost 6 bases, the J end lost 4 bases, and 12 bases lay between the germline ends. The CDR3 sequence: CASSLDSSYGYTF. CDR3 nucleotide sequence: TGTGCCAGCAGCCTCGACAGTAGCTATGGCTACACCTTC.

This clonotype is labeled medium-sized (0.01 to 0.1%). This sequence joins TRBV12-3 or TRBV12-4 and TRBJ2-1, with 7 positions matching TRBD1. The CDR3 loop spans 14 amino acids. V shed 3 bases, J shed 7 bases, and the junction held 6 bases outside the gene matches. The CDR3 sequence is CASSLRTGLNEQFF. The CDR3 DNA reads TGTGCCAGCAGTTTGAGGACAGGTTTAAATGAGCAGTTCTTC.

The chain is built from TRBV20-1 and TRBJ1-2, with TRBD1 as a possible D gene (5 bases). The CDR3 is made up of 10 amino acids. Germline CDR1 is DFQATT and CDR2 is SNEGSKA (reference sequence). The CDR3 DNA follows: TGCAGCGGAGGGGATTATGGCTACACCTTC. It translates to CSGGDYGYTF.

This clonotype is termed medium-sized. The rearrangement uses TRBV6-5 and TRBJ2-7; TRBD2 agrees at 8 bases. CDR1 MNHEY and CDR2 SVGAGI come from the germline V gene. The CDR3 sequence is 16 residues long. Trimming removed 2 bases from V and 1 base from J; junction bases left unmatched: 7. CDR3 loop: CASSYLPSGLSYEQYF. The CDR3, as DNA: TGTGCCAGCAGTTACCTGCCTAGCGGGTTATCCTACGAGCAGTACTTC.

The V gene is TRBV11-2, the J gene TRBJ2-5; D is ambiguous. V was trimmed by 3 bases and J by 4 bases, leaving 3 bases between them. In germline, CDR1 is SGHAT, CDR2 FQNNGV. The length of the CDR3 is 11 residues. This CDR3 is CASSFRETQYF. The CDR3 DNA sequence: TGTGCCAGCAGCTTTAGAGAGACCCAGTACTTC.

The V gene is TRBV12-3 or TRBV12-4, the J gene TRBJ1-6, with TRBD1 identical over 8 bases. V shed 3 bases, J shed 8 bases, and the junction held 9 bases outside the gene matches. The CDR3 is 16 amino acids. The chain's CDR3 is CASSFPSTGEDSPLHF. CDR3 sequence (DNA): TGTGCCAGCAGTTTTCCCTCGACAGGGGAGGATTCACCCCTCCACTTT.

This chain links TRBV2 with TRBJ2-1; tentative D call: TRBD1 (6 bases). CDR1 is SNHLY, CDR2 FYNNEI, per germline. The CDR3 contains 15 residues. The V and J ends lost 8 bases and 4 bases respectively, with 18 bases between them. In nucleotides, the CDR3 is TGTGCCAGCGCGGAACAGGGACCGTCGTACAATGAGCAGTTCTTC. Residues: CASAEQGPSYNEQFF. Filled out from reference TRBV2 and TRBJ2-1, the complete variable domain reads EPEVTQTPSHQVTQMGQEVILRCVPISNHLYFYWYRQILGQKVEFLVSFYNNEISEKSEIFDDQFSVERPDGSNFTLKIRSTKLEDSAMYFCASAEQGPSYNEQFFGPGTRLTVL.

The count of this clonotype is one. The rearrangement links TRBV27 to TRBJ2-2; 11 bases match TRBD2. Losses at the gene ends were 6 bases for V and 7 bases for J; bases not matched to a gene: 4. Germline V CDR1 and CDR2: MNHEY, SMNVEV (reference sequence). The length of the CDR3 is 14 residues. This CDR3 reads CASRLAGADGELFF. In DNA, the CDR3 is TGTGCCAGCAGACTAGCGGGAGCGGACGGGGAGCTGTTTTTT.

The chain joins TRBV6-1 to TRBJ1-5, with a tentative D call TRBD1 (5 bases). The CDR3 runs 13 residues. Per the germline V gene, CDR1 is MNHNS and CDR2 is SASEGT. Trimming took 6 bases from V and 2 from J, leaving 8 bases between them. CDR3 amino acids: CASRGTGNQPQHF. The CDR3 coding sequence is TGTGCCAGCAGAGGGACGGGCAATCAGCCCCAGCATTTT.

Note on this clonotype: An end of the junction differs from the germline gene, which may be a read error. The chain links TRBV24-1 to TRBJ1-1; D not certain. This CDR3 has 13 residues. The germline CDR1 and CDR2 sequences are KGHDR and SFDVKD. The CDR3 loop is CATSDPLNTEAYF. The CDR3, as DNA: TGTGCCACCAGTGATCCCTTGAACACTGAAGCTTACTTT.

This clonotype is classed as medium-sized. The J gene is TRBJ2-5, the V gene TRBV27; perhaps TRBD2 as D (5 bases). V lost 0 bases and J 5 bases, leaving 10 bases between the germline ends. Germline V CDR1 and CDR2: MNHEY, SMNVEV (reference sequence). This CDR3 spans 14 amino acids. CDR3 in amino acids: CASSLSLEWETQYF. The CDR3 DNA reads TGTGCCAGCAGTTTATCACTAGAATGGGAGACCCAGTACTTC.

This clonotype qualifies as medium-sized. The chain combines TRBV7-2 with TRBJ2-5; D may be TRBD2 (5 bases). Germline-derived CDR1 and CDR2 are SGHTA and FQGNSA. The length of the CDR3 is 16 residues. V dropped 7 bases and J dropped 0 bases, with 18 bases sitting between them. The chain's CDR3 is CASTPSTTQYQETQYF. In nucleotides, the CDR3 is TGTGCCAGCACCCCCTCGACTACTCAATACCAAGAGACCCAGTACTTC. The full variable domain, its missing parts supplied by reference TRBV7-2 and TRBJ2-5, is GAGVSQSPSNKVTEKGKDVELRCDPISGHTALYWYRQSLGQGLEFLIYFQGNSAPDKSGLPSDRFSAERTGGSVSTLTIQRTQQEDSAVYLCASTPSTTQYQETQYFGPGTRLLVL.

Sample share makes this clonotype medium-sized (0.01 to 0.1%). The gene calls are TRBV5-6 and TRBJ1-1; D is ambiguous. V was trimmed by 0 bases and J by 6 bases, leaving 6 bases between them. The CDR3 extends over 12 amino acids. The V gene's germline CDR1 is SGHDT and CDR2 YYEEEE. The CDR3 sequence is CASSLGQSEAFF. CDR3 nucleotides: TGTGCCAGCAGCTTGGGGCAGTCTGAAGCTTTCTTT.

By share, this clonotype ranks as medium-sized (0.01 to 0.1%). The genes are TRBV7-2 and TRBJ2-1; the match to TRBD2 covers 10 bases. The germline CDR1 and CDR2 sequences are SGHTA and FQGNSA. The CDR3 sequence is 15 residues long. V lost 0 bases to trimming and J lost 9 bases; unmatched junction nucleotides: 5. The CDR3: CASSLAGLAGAEQFF. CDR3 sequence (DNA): TGTGCCAGCAGCTTAGCCGGGCTAGCGGGGGCTGAGCAGTTCTTC.

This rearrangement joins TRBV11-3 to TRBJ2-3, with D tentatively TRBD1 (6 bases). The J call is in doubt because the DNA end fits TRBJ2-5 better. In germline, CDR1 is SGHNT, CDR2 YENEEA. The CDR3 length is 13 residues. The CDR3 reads CASSLAGEKTQYF. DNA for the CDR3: TGTGCCAGCAGCTTAGCAGGGGAAAAGACCCAGTACTTC.

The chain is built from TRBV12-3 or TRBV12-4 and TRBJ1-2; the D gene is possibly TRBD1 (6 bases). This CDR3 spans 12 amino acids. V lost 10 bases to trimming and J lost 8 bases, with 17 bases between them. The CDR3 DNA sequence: TGTGCCACCACGGCAGGGGTCGGGGGCTACACCTTC. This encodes CATTAGVGGYTF.

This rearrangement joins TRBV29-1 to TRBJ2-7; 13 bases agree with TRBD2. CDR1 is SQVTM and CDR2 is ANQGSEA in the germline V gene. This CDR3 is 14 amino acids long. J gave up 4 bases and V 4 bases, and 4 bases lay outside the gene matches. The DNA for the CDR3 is TGCAGCGTTGTACTAGCGGGAGGGCCGTACGAGCAGTACTTC. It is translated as CSVVLAGGPYEQYF.

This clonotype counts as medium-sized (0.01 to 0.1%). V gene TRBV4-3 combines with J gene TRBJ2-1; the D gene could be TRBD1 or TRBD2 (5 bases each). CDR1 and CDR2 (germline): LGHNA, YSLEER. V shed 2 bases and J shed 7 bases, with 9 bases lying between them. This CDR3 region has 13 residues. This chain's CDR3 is CASSQSGGNEQFF. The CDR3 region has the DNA TGCGCCAGCAGCCAATCTGGGGGAAATGAGCAGTTCTTC.

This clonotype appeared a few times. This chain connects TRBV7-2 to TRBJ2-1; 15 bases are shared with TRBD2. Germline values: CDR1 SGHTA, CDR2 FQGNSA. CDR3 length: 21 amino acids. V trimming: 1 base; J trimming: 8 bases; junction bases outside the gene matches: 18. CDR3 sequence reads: CASSLEHPWTSGGGFLDEQFF. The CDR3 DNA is TGTGCCAGCAGCTTAGAACACCCTTGGACTAGCGGGGGGGGTTTTCTCGATGAGCAGTTCTTC. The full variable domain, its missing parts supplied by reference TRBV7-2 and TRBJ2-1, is GAGVSQSPSNKVTEKGKDVELRCDPISGHTALYWYRQSLGQGLEFLIYFQGNSAPDKSGLPSDRFSAERTGGSVSTLTIQRTQQEDSAVYLCASSLEHPWTSGGGFLDEQFFGPGTRLTVL.

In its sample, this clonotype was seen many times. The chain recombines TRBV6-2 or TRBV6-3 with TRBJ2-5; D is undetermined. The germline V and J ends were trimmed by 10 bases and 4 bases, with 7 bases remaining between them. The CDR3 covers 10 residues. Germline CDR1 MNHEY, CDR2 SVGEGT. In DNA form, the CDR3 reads TGTGCCACCCGAAGAGAGACCCAGTACTTC. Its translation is CATRRETQYF.

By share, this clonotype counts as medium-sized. CDR3: CASSSGRATYNEQFF. The CDR3 nucleotides read TGTGCCAGCAGTTCGGGAAGGGCCACCTACAATGAGCAGTTCTTC. This chain connects TRBV27 to TRBJ2-1; a possible D gene is TRBD2 (5 bases). The ends were cut back, 4 bases at V and 2 bases at J, with 12 bases in the middle. In germline, CDR1 is MNHEY, CDR2 SMNVEV (reference sequence). The CDR3 covers 15 residues.

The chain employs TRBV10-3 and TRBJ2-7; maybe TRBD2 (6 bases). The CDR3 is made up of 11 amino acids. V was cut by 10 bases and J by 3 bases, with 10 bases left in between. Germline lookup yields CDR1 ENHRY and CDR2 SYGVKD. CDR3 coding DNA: TGTGCCACGAGGGACTTCTACGAGCAGTACGTC. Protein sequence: CATRDFYEQYV.

CDR3 nucleotides: TGCGCCAGCAGCGTGACCCTTTTGGGAGAACAGTTCTTC. Translated, it gives CASSVTLLGEQFF. The V and J genes are TRBV5-1 and TRBJ2-1; tentative D call: TRBD2 (5 bases). This CDR3 spans 13 amino acids. With 4 bases removed from V and 13 bases from J, the gap between germline ends came to 18 bases. Germline V lookup: CDR1 SGHRS, CDR2 YFSETQ. Full variable domain (remainder filled in from reference TRBV5-1 and TRBJ2-1): KAGVTQTPRYLIKTRGQQVTLSCSPISGHRSVSWYQQTPGQGLQFLFEYFSETQRNKGNFPGRFSGRQFSNSRSEMNVSTLELGDSALYLCASSVTLLGEQFFGPGTRLTVL.

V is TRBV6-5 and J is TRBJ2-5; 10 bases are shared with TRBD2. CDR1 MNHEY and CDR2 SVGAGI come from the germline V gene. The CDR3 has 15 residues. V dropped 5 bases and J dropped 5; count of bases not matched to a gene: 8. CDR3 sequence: CASSLPAGGPETQYF. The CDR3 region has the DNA TGTGCCAGCAGTCTGCCAGCGGGAGGGCCGGAGACCCAGTACTTC.

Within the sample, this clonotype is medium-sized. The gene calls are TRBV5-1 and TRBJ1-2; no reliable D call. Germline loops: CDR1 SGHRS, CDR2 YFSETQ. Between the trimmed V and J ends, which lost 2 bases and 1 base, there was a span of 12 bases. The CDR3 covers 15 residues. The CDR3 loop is CASSLGFVSNYGYTF. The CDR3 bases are TGCGCCAGCAGCTTAGGGTTCGTTAGTAACTATGGCTACACCTTC. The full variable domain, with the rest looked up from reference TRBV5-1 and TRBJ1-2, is KAGVTQTPRYLIKTRGQQVTLSCSPISGHRSVSWYQQTPGQGLQFLFEYFSETQRNKGNFPGRFSGRQFSNSRSEMNVSTLELGDSALYLCASSLGFVSNYGYTFGSGTRLTVV.

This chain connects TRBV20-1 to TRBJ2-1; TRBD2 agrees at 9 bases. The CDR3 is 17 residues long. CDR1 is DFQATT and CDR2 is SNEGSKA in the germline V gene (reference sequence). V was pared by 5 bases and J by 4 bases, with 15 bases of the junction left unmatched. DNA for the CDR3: TGCAGTGCTCAACCGGCCTATAGCGGGAGTCGGTACAATGAGCAGTTCTTC. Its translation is CSAQPAYSGSRYNEQFF.

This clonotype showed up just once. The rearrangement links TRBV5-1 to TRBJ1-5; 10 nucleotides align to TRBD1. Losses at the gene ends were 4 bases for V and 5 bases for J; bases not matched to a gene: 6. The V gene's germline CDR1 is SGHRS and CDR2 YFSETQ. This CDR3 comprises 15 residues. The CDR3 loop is CASSQAGTGDQPQHF. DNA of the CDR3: TGCGCCAGCAGCCAAGCCGGGACAGGGGATCAGCCCCAGCATTTT.